This is a list of T cell receptor beta chains from one sample in a study of PD-1 blockade in classical Hodgkin lymphoma. Clones were sequenced by immunoSEQ multiplex PCR, and TCRdb holds only the in-frame ones, with some missing. This table has 95,000 to 100,000 clones, around 89% appearing once. The source was peripheral blood mononuclear cells (PBMCs), collected before the second cycle of nivolumab. The receptor source for this set is a human donor with classical Hodgkin lymphoma. CDR3s include the opening cysteine and the closing phenylalanine or tryptophan. D genes are given only for firm matches. Clone size is stated in some rows and not others, as once, few, many or a class when expanded.

TRBV30,.,.,TRBJ2-6,CAWGLSSGANVLTF,TGTGCCTGGGGCCTGAGCTCTGGGGCCAACGTCCTGACTTTC
TRBV7-8,few,.,TRBJ1-2,CASSLGGLEDYTF,TGTGCCAGCAGCTTAGGGGGGTTAGAAGACTACACCTTC
TRBV2,.,.,TRBJ1-1,CASNHGHTEAFF,TGTGCCAGCAATCATGGGCACACTGAAGCTTTCTTT
TRBV5-1,.,.,TRBJ1-1,CASSLIQGKTSTEAFF,TGCGCCAGCAGCTTGATACAGGGAAAGACGAGTACTGAAGCTTTCTTT
TRBV18,.,.,TRBJ2-5,CASSPSGETQYF,TGTGCCAGCTCACCAAGCGGAGAGACCCAGTACTTC
TRBV14,few,.,TRBJ1-2,CASSQLGYGYTF,TGTGCCAGCAGCCAACTCGGCTATGGCTACACCTTC
TRBV5-1,.,.,TRBJ1-5,CASSLEGWVDQPQHF,TGCGCCAGCAGCTTGGAGGGATGGGTCGATCAGCCCCAGCATTTT
TRBV30,.,.,TRBJ1-3,CAWGGNTIYF,TGTGCCTGGGGAGGAAACACCATATATTTT
TRBV15,.,.,TRBJ1-6,CATSFRDSYNSPLHF,TGTGCCACCAGCTTTCGGGACTCCTATAATTCACCCCTCCACTTT
TRBV19,once,.,TRBJ2-7,CASSIDGLAGYEQYF,TGTGCCAGTAGTATAGATGGCTTGGCGGGTTACGAGCAGTACTTC
TRBV27,.,TRBD1,TRBJ2-1,CASSFPRGREFF,TGTGCCAGCAGTTTTCCCAGGGGGCGGGAATTCTTC
TRBV19,.,TRBD1,TRBJ2-2,CASSGAAGTVNTGELLF,TGTGCCAGTAGTGGGGCGGCAGGGACAGTGAACACCGGGGAGCTGCTTTTT
TRBV19,.,.,TRBJ1-1,CASSARVGTEAFF,TGTGCCAGTAGTGCCCGAGTGGGAACTGAAGCTTTCTTT
TRBV6-5,.,.,TRBJ2-3,CASSTGGLEDTQYF,TGTGCCAGCAGTACCGGGGGGCTAGAAGATACGCAGTATTTT
TRBV28,many,TRBD1,TRBJ2-7,CASSLMWDSHPYEQYF,TGTGCCAGCAGTTTGATGTGGGACAGCCACCCCTACGAGCAGTACTTC
TRBV2,.,.,TRBJ2-1,CASSVARGYNEQFF,TGTGCCAGCAGTGTTGCCAGGGGCTACAATGAGCAGTTCTTC
TRBV18,.,.,TRBJ2-7,CASSPKTSGSYEQYF,TGTGCCAGCTCACCAAAGACTAGTGGCTCCTACGAGCAGTACTTC
TRBV7-9,once,.,TRBJ2-1,CASSLAGGYNEQFF,TGTGCCAGCAGCTTAGCGGGTGGATACAATGAGCAGTTCTTC
TRBV15,.,.,TRBJ2-7,CATSTGGQLPYEQYF,TGTGCCACCAGCACTGGGGGACAACTTCCCTACGAGCAGTACTTC
TRBV27,.,.,TRBJ2-7,CASSFFGKIYEQYF,TGTGCCAGCAGTTTCTTCGGGAAAATCTACGAGCAGTACTTC
TRBV28,.,TRBD2,TRBJ2-3,CASRKTSVDTQYF,TGTGCCAGCAGGAAAACTAGCGTGGATACGCAGTATTTT
TRBV10-3,.,.,TRBJ2-7,CAPGGGYEQYF,TGTGCCCCGGGGGGCGGTTACGAGCAGTACTTC
TRBV10-2,.,.,TRBJ2-1,CASSGGPDVNEQFF,TGCGCCAGCAGTGGGGGGCCAGATGTGAATGAGCAGTTCTTC
TRBV19,once,TRBD1,TRBJ1-2,CASSLLGTGKLDGYTF,TGTGCCAGTAGTTTGTTGGGGACAGGGAAGTTGGATGGCTACACCTTC
TRBV7-8,.,.,TRBJ2-3,CASSPGPHSTDTQYF,TGTGCCAGCAGCCCAGGGCCCCATTCCACAGATACGCAGTATTTT
TRBV15,.,.,TRBJ2-7,CATSRGQFYEQYF,TGTGCCACCAGCAGAGGACAGTTCTACGAGCAGTACTTC
TRBV5-6,few,TRBD1,TRBJ1-4,CASSTATGGKEEKLFF,TGTGCCAGCAGCACTGCGACAGGGGGGAAAGAGGAAAAACTGTTTTTT
TRBV9,once,.,TRBJ2-1,CASSVGADFYNEQFF,TGTGCCAGCAGCGTAGGTGCGGACTTCTACAATGAGCAGTTCTTC
TRBV12-5,.,.,TRBJ2-2,CASGWGPGELFF,TGTGCTAGTGGATGGGGACCCGGGGAGCTGTTTTTT
TRBV2,once,.,TRBJ2-5,CASRGPLEQETQYF,TGTGCCAGCAGGGGTCCGCTGGAACAAGAGACCCAGTACTTC
TRBV10-3,.,.,TRBJ1-4,CAISESSINEKLFF,TGTGCCATCAGTGAGTCGAGTATTAATGAAAAACTGTTTTTT
TRBV13,.,.,TRBJ2-5,CASSLRRYETQYF,TGTGCCAGCAGCTTACGGCGGTACGAGACCCAGTACTTC
TRBV15,.,.,TRBJ2-3,CATSRTDTQYF,TGTGCCACCAGCAGGACAGATACGCAGTATTTT
TRBV15,few,TRBD2,TRBJ2-2,CATSRLPAGLAGGPNTGELFF,TGTGCCACCAGCAGACTACCCGCGGGACTAGCGGGGGGGCCGAACACCGGGGAGCTGTTTTTT
TRBV6-5,once,.,TRBJ1-5,CASSYSSVSNQPQHF,TGTGCCAGCAGTTACTCGAGCGTGAGCAATCAGCCCCAGCATTTT
TRBV27,.,TRBD1,TRBJ1-5,CASSLGQGSQPQHF,TGTGCCAGCAGTTTAGGACAGGGGAGTCAGCCCCAGCATTTT
TRBV25-1,.,.,TRBJ1-3,CASSALAGPGNTIYF,TGTGCCAGCAGTGCCCTGGCGGGGCCTGGAAACACCATATATTTT
TRBV18,.,.,TRBJ1-5,CASSPAGAQPQHF,TGTGCCAGCTCACCTGCGGGAGCTCAGCCCCAGCATTTT
TRBV27,once,.,TRBJ2-3,CASRNLWGTVTDTQYF,TGTGCCAGCCGTAATTTATGGGGTACGGTAACAGATACGCAGTATTTT
TRBV7-3,.,TRBD2,TRBJ2-1,CASSPRPSGGFSYNEQFF,TGTGCCAGCAGCCCCCGTCCAAGCGGGGGATTCTCCTACAATGAGCAGTTCTTC
TRBV14,.,.,TRBJ1-2,CASSQEDYGYTF,TGTGCCAGCAGCCAAGAGGACTATGGCTACACCTTC
TRBV2,.,TRBD1,TRBJ2-7,CASSEALLRDRASYEQYF,TGTGCCAGCAGTGAAGCGCTTCTCCGGGACAGGGCCTCCTACGAGCAGTACTTC
TRBV5-1,.,.,TRBJ2-5,CASSLDSGTQYF,TGCGCCAGCAGCCTGGATAGTGGGACCCAGTACTTC
TRBV15,.,.,TRBJ1-1,CATSRDNRNTEAFF,TGTGCCACCAGCAGAGATAACAGGAACACTGAAGCTTTCTTT
TRBV7-9,few,.,TRBJ1-1,CASSNYERTVFF,TGTGCCAGCAGCAACTACGAACGGACCGTGTTCTTT
TRBV7-2,.,.,TRBJ2-3,CASSRSRNTDTQYF,TGTGCCAGCAGCCGATCTAGGAACACAGATACGCAGTATTTT
TRBV5-1,.,.,TRBJ2-1,CASSSSVLYNEQFF,TGCGCCAGCAGCTCCTCCGTCCTTTACAATGAGCAGTTCTTC
TRBV10-2,.,.,TRBJ2-3,CASMVGDTQYF,TGCGCCAGCATGGTGGGCGATACGCAGTATTTT
TRBV11-2,.,TRBD2,TRBJ2-2,CASSLDLPGGNTGELFF,TGTGCCAGCAGCTTAGATCTTCCGGGGGGTAACACCGGGGAGCTGTTTTTT
TRBV11-2,.,.,TRBJ2-3,CASSLPAGARTDTQYF,TGTGCCAGCAGCTTACCCGCGGGGGCGCGCACAGATACGCAGTATTTT
TRBV9,.,.,TRBJ2-5,CASSSSSGLETQYF,TGTGCCAGCAGCTCGTCCTCGGGGCTGGAGACCCAGTACTTC
TRBV18,.,TRBD1,TRBJ2-1,CASSPGTEGEQFF,TGTGCCAGCTCACCAGGGACAGAGGGTGAGCAGTTCTTC
TRBV19,.,.,TRBJ1-2,CASSIGDRTGYGYTF,TGTGCCAGTAGTATAGGAGACAGGACGGGATATGGCTACACCTTC
TRBV19,few,TRBD1,TRBJ2-7,CATGDRGGTYEQYF,TGTGCCACGGGGGACAGGGGAGGGACCTACGAGCAGTACTTC
TRBV9,.,.,TRBJ2-3,CASSPSSDTQYF,TGTGCCAGCAGCCCGAGTTCAGATACGCAGTATTTT
TRBV19,once,.,TRBJ1-5,CASSIGVIRNQPQHF,TGTGCCAGTAGTATCGGGGTGATACGCAATCAGCCCCAGCATTTT
TRBV6-1,.,.,TRBJ1-2,CASIPGTSNYGYTF,TGTGCCAGCATCCCCGGGACCTCCAACTATGGCTACACCTTC
TRBV10-1,.,TRBD1,TRBJ2-5,CASSESTGEETQYF,TGCGCCAGCAGTGAGTCGACAGGGGAAGAGACCCAGTACTTC
TRBV18,.,.,TRBJ2-2,CASSPPNDGTGELFF,TGTGCCAGCTCACCACCGAACGACGGGACCGGGGAGCTGTTTTTT